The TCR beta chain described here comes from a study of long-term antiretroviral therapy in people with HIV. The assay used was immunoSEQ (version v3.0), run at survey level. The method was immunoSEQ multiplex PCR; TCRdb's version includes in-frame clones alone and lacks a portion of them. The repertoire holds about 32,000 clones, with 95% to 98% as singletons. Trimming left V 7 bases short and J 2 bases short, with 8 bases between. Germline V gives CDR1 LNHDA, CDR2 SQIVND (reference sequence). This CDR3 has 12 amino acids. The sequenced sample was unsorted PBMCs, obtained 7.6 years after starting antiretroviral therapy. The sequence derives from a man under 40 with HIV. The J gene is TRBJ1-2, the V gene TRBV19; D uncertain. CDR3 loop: CASTGHNYGYTF. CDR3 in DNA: TGTGCCAGTACAGGTCACAACTATGGCTACACCTTC.